The 14 T cell receptor beta chains below all came from one sample that was sequenced in a study of OX40 agonist ivuxolimab in advanced cancers. TCRdb keeps only in-frame clones here, not all; method: immunoSEQ multiplex PCR. This table holds about 58,000 clones, around four fifths found once. Material: CD4+ or CD8+ T cells sorted from blood, obtained in a trial of the OX40 agonist ivuxolimab. These receptors came from an adult with an advanced solid tumor such as melanoma, head and neck, liver or kidney cancer.

This clone was seen only once. The rearrangement joins TRBV6-6 to TRBJ2-3; TRBD1 is a possible D gene (5 bases). The V and J ends lost 6 bases and 0 bases respectively, with 10 bases between them. CDR1 is MNHNY and CDR2 is SVGAGI in the germline V gene (reference sequence). The CDR3 has 14 residues. CDR3 bases: TGTGCCAGCAGAAGAACAGGAAGCACAGATACGCAGTATTTT. Residues: CASRRTGSTDTQYF.

CDR3 amino acids: CASSTWTSFEQYF. The CDR3 DNA follows: TGTGCCAGCAGTACTTGGACTAGCTTCGAGCAGTACTTC. The chain employs TRBV28 and TRBJ2-7; TRBD2 matches at 8 bases. CDR3 length: 13 residues. The J segment lost 6 bases and the V segment lost 5 bases, leaving 6 bases of the junction unmatched. Germline V gene sequence: CDR1 MDHEN, CDR2 SYDVKM. The full variable domain, with the rest looked up from reference TRBV28 and TRBJ2-7, is DVKVTQSSRYLVKRTGEKVFLECVQDMDHENMFWYRQDPGLGLRLIYFSYDVKMKEKGDIPEGYSVSREKKERFSLILESASTNQTSMYLCASSTWTSFEQYFGPGTRLTVT.

This rearrangement joins TRBV23-1 to TRBJ2-7; D tentatively reads TRBD1 or TRBD2 (5 bases each). TRBV23-1 is an ORF; its function is uncertain. V lost 6 bases and J 3 bases, leaving 12 bases between the germline ends. CDR3 length: 13 amino acids. The CDR3 reads CASRDGTYYEQYF. The DNA of the CDR3 is TGCGCCAGCAGAGACGGGACCTACTACGAGCAGTACTTC.

The chain has TRBV7-2 and TRBJ2-2; tentative D call: TRBD2 (7 bases). The V and J ends lost 0 bases and 4 bases respectively, with 9 bases between them. The CDR3 is 15 residues long. The germline gives CDR1 SGHTA, CDR2 FQGNSA. The CDR3: CASSLAGGRTGELFF. DNA of the CDR3: TGTGCCAGCAGCTTAGCGGGGGGGCGCACCGGGGAGCTGTTTTTT. Drawing the rest from reference TRBV7-2 and TRBJ2-2, the complete variable domain is GAGVSQSPSNKVTEKGKDVELRCDPISGHTALYWYRQSLGQGLEFLIYFQGNSAPDKSGLPSDRFSAERTGGSVSTLTIQRTQQEDSAVYLCASSLAGGRTGELFFGEGSRLTVL.

This chain uses TRBV5-4 with TRBJ2-7; TRBD1 matches at 10 bases. This CDR3 has 16 residues. Germline V CDR1 and CDR2: SGHNT, YYREEE (reference sequence). J was trimmed by 2 bases and V by 4 bases; bases with no gene match: 9. The CDR3 is CASSLPDRGLPYEQYF. The CDR3 DNA follows: TGTGCCAGCAGCCTCCCGGACAGGGGGTTGCCCTACGAGCAGTACTTC.

V is TRBV4-3 and J is TRBJ2-7; a weak D match, TRBD2 (5 bases). The V gene's germline CDR1 is LGHNA and CDR2 YSLEER. This CDR3 has 19 amino acids. With 0 bases removed from V and 6 bases from J, the gap between germline ends came to 27 bases. DNA of the CDR3: TGCGCCAGCAGCCAAGATACCCAGTTGAGTCCTGGGAGTCTTCCCGAGCAGTACTTC. Translation gives CASSQDTQLSPGSLPEQYF.

This chain's CDR3 is CSAGPGSGTDTQYF. For the CDR3, the DNA is TGCAGCGCCGGGCCGGGGAGTGGGACAGATACGCAGTATTTT. The chain carries TRBV29-1 and TRBJ2-3; D is possibly TRBD2 (5 bases). Germline V gene sequence: CDR1 SQVTM, CDR2 ANQGSEA. Trimming pared 7 bases from V and 3 bases from J, leaving 17 bases between. The CDR3 is 14 amino acids.

This clone was counted a single time. V is TRBV7-9 and J is TRBJ1-6, with 9 positions matching TRBD1. Germline V gene data show CDR1 as SEHNR and CDR2 as FQNEAQ (reference sequence). Trimming removed 8 bases from V and 10 bases from J; junction bases left unmatched: 3. The CDR3 covers 12 residues. CDR3 region: CASGTGNSPLHF. The DNA for the CDR3 is TGTGCCAGCGGGACAGGGAACTCACCCCTCCACTTT. Based on the CDR3 plus reference TRBV7-9 and TRBJ1-6, the full variable domain is DTGVSQNPRHKITKRGQNVTFRCDPISEHNRLYWYRQTLGQGPEFLTYFQNEAQLEKSRLLSDRFSAERPKGSFSTLEIQRTEQGDSAMYLCASGTGNSPLHFGNGTRLTVT.

The chain has TRBV6-1 and TRBJ2-5; perhaps TRBD2 as D (6 bases). Trimming took 6 bases from V and 4 from J, leaving 18 bases between them. This CDR3 is 15 amino acids long. Germline V CDR1 and CDR2: MNHNS, SASEGT. The chain's CDR3 is CASSAVGGLGETQYF. The CDR3 DNA reads TGTGCCAGCAGCGCCGTGGGAGGATTAGGAGAGACCCAGTACTTC.

This chain joins TRBV30 and TRBJ1-5; possibly TRBD1 for D (5 bases). Germline assignment: CDR1 GTSNPN and CDR2 SVGIG (reference sequence). V lost 3 bases and J 7 bases, leaving 16 bases between the germline ends. CDR3 size: 14 residues. The CDR3 region has the DNA TGTGCCTGGAGGGGGCCCTCAGAGCAACAGCCCCAGCATTTT. Its protein is CAWRGPSEQQPQHF.

The CDR3 spells CASSILAGGQETQYF. DNA for the CDR3: TGTGCCAGCAGTATACTAGCGGGGGGGCAAGAGACCCAGTACTTC. The V call is TRBV6-5, the J call TRBJ2-5; 13 nucleotides agree with TRBD2. The CDR3 is made up of 15 amino acids. The V gene's germline CDR1 is MNHEY and CDR2 SVGAGI. The junction had 2 bases not matched to a gene; V was cut back by 5 bases and J by 2 bases.

The chain recombines TRBV6-5 with TRBJ2-5; 9 positions match TRBD2. V trimming: 10 bases; J trimming: 1 base; junction bases outside the gene matches: 7. The length of the CDR3 is 14 residues. Germline V gene sequence: CDR1 MNHEY, CDR2 SVGAGI. CDR3 sequence reads: CATAIAGAQETQYF. In nucleotides, the CDR3 is TGTGCCACCGCGATAGCGGGGGCCCAAGAGACCCAGTACTTC.

This sequence joins TRBV6-5 and TRBJ2-7, with 7 bases lining up with TRBD1. This CDR3 is built from 15 residues. With V trimmed by 0 bases and J by 4 bases, 6 bases remained unmatched. CDR1 and CDR2 from the germline V gene are MNHEY and SVGAGI. The CDR3 here is CASSYSTGARYEQYF. The CDR3, as DNA: TGTGCCAGCAGTTACTCAACAGGGGCCCGGTACGAGCAGTACTTC.

The chain joins TRBV6-1 to TRBJ1-2; D is unresolved. The CDR3 contains 13 residues. Between the trimmed V and J ends, which lost 2 bases and 2 bases, there was a span of 6 bases. Germline-derived CDR1 and CDR2 are MNHNS and SASEGT. The CDR3 spells CASSEFENYGYTF. For the CDR3, the DNA is TGTGCCAGCAGTGAATTTGAGAACTATGGCTACACCTTC.